This TCR beta chain was profiled in a study of T cell clones after liver transplantation. Study-level information: At least one year of complete immunosuppression withdrawal without enzymes over twice normal defined tolerance.

The V end was cut by 6 bases, the J end by 4 bases, with 7 bases between. CDR1 and CDR2 (germline): SEHNR, FQNEAQ (reference sequence). This CDR3 has 11 residues. Profiled with immunoSEQ multiplex PCR; TCRdb holds only in-frame clones, not every one. The data show some 57,000 clones, about 70% seen once. A few counts support this clone. This rearrangement joins TRBV7-9 to TRBJ2-7, with a tentative D call TRBD2 (6 bases). The source was CD4+ T cells from blood, collected at the 22-month timepoint. The TCR originated in a human patient who received a liver transplant. Some T cells may be graft donor cells. CDR3 amino acids: CASSRGYEQYF. The CDR3 nucleotides read TGTGCCAGCAGTCGGGGGTACGAGCAGTACTTC. Together with reference TRBV7-9 and TRBJ2-7, the CDR3 gives the full variable domain: DTGVSQNPRHKITKRGQNVTFRCDPISEHNRLYWYRQTLGQGPEFLTYFQNEAQLEKSRLLSDRFSAERPKGSFSTLEIQRTEQGDSAMYLCASSRGYEQYFGPGTRLTVT.